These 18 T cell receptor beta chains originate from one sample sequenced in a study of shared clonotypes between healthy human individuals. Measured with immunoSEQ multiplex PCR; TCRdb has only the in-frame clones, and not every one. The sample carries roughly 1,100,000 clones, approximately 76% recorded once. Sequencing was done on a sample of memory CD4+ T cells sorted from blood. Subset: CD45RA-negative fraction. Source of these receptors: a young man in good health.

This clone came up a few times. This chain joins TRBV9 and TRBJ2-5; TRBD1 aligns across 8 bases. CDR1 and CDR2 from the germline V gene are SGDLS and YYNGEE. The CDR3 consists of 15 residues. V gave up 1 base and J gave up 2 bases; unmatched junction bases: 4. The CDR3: CASSVSGTGQETQYF. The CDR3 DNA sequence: TGTGCCAGCAGCGTATCCGGGACAGGACAAGAGACCCAGTACTTC.

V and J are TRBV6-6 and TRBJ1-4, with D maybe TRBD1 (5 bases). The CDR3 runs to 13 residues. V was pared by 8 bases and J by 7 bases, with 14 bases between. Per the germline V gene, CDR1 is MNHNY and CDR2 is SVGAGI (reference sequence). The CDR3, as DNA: TGTGCCAGCGGGGGAGGGGCTGGTGAAAAACTGTTTTTT. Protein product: CASGGGAGEKLFF.

CDR3 nucleotide sequence: TGTGCCAGCAGCCTCAACGCACCGTCCGGGCTGGAGACCCAGTACTTC. Translation gives CASSLNAPSGLETQYF. V is TRBV7-8 and J is TRBJ2-5; D gene uncertain. The CDR3 loop spans 16 amino acids. CDR1 SGHVS and CDR2 FQNEAQ come from the germline V gene. V shed 5 bases and J shed 5 bases, with 21 bases lying between them.

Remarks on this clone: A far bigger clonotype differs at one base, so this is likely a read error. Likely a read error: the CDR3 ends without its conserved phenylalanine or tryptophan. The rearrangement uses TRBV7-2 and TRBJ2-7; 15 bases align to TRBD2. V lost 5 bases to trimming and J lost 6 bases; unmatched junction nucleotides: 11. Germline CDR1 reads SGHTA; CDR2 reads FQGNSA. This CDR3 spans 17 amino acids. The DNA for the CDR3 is TGTGCCAGCAGCCCCGGACTAGCGGGAGGGCTTAAGGGCGAGCAGTACCTC. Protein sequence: CASSPGLAGGLKGEQYL.

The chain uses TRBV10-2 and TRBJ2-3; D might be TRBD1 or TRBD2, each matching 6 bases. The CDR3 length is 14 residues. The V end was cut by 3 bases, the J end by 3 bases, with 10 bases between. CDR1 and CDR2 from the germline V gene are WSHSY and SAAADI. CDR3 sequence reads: CASSEIGGTDTQYF. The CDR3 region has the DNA TGCGCCAGCAGTGAAATAGGGGGGACAGATACGCAGTATTTT.

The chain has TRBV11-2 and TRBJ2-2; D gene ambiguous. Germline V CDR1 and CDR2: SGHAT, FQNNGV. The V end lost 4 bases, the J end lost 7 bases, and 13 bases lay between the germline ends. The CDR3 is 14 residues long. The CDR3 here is CASSSPGWGGELFF. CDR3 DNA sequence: TGTGCCAGCAGCTCCCCAGGTTGGGGCGGGGAGCTGTTTTTT. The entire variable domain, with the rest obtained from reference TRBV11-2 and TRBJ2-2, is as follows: EAGVAQSPRYKIIEKRQSVAFWCNPISGHATLYWYQQILGQGPKLLIQFQNNGVVDDSQLPKDRFSAERLKGVDSTLKIQPAKLEDSAVYLCASSSPGWGGELFFGEGSRLTVL.

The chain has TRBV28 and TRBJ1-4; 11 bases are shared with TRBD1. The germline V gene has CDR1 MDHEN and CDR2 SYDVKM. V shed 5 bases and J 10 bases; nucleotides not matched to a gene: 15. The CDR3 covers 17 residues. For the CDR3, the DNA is TGTGCCAGCAGTCCTAATGCCGGGACAGGGGGATTTGGAAAACTGTTTTTT. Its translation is CASSPNAGTGGFGKLFF.

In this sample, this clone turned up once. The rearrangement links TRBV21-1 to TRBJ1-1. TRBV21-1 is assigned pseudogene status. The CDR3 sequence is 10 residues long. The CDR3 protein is CASSKDWAFF. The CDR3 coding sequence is TGTGCCAGCAGCAAAGATTGGGCTTTCTTT.

The CDR3 loop reads CASSYVQGPSPLHF. DNA of the CDR3: TGTGCCAGCAGTTACGTCCAGGGACCTTCACCCCTCCACTTT. This chain uses TRBV6-5 with TRBJ1-6, with D perhaps TRBD1 (5 bases). V was shortened by 2 bases and J by 9 bases, with 11 bases between the two germline ends. The CDR3 totals 14 residues. The germline gives CDR1 MNHEY, CDR2 SVGAGI.

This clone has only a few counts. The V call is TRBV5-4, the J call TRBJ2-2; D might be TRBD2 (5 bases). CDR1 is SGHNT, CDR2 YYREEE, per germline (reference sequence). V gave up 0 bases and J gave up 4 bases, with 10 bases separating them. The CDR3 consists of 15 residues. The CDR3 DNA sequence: TGTGCCAGCAGCTTGGATAGGACTTTCACCGGGGAGCTGTTTTTT. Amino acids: CASSLDRTFTGELFF.

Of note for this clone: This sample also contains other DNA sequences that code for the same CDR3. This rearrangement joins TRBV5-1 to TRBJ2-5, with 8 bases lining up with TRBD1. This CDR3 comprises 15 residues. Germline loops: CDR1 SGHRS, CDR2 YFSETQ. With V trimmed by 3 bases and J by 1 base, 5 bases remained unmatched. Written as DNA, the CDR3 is TGCGCCAGCAGCTCCGGACAGGGCGGCCAAGAGACCCAGTACTTC. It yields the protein CASSSGQGGQETQYF.

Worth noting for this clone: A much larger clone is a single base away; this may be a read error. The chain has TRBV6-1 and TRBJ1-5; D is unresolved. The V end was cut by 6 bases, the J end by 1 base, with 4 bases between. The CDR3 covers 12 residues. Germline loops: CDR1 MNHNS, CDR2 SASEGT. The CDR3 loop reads CASSDSNQPQHF. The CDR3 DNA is TGTGCCAGCAGCGACAGCAATCAGCCCCAGCATTTT.

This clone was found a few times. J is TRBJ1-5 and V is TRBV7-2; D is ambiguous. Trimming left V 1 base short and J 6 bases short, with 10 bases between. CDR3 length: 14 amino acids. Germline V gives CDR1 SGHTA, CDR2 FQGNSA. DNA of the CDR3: TGTGCCAGCAGCTTAGAAGAGGGTCCTCAGCCCCAGCATTTT. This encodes CASSLEEGPQPQHF.

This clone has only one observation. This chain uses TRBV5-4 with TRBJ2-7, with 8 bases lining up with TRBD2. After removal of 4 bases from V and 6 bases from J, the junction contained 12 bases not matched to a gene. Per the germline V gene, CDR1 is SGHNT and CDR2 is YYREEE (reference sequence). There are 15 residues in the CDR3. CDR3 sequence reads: CASSAHGGAGGEQYF. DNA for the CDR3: TGTGCCAGCAGCGCACACGGGGGGGCCGGCGGCGAGCAGTACTTC.

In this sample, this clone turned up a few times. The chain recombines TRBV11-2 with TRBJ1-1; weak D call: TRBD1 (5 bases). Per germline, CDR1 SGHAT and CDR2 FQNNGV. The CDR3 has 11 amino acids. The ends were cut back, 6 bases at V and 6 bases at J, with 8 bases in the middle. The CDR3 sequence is CASSPGSEAFF. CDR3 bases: TGTGCCAGCAGTCCAGGGTCTGAAGCTTTCTTT.

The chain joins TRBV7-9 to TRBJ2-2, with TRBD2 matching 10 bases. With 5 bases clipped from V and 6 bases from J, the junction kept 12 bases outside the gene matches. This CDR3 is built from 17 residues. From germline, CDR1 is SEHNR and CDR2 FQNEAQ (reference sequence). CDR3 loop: CASSAPLAGGWAGELFF. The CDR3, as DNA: TGTGCCAGCAGCGCCCCCTTAGCGGGAGGATGGGCCGGGGAGCTGTTTTTT.

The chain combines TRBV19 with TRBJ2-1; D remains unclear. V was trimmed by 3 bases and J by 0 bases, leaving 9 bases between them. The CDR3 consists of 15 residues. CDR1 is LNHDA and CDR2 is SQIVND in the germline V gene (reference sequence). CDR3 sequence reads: CASSIYLSSYNEQFF. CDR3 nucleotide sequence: TGTGCCAGTAGTATCTATCTGAGCTCCTACAATGAGCAGTTCTTC.

CDR3 DNA: TGTGCCAGCAGACTGACGGGGTTACGGTACGAGCAGTACTTC. Protein: CASRLTGLRYEQYF. The genes are TRBV6-1 and TRBJ2-7; tentative D call: TRBD2 (5 bases). Germline CDR1 MNHNS, CDR2 SASEGT. CDR3 length: 14 amino acids. The ends were cut back, 6 bases at V and 4 bases at J, with 16 bases in the middle.